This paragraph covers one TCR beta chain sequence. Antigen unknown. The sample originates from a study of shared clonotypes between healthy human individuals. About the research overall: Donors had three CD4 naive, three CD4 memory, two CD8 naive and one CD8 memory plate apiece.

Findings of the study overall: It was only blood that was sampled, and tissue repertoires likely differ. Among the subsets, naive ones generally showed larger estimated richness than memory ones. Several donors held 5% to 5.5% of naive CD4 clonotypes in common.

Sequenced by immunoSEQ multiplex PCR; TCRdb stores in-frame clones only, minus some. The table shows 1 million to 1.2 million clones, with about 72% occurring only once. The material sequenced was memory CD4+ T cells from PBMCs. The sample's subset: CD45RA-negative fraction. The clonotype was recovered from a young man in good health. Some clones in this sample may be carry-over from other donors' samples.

CDR3 amino acids: CASSLPATSTDTQYF. Here the CDR3 DNA reads TGCGCCAGCAGCTTGCCGGCGACTAGCACAGATACGCAGTATTTT. The chain links TRBV5-1 to TRBJ2-3; D is unresolved. CDR3 length equals 15 residues. The V end lost 1 base, the J end lost 0 bases, and 9 bases lay between the germline ends. The germline V gene encodes CDR1 SGHRS and CDR2 YFSETQ.